There are many counts of the clone carrying this TCR beta chain. This entry comes from a study of Graves' ophthalmopathy and Graves' hyperthyroidism. RNA served as the template for amplifying TCR beta CDR3 regions. HTBI-primed RT-PCR formed the first round, and a multiplex PCR formed the second. TCRdb re-called the multiplex PCR reads through MiXCR, storing one row per CDR3 protein. The repertoire consists of a few hundred thousand distinct CDR3 sequences, with about 18% occurring once and the leading ten covering 2.4%. The length of the CDR3 is 11 residues. CDR1 is DFQATT, CDR2 SNEGSKA, per germline (reference sequence). The ends were cut back, 3 bases at V and 2 bases at J, with 4 bases in the middle.

The sequencing input was peripheral blood. The clonotype was recovered from an adult woman with stable Graves' hyperthyroidism. This rearrangement joins TRBV20-1 to TRBJ2-5, with D unclear. The CDR3 DNA is TGCAGTGCTAGGTGGCAAGAGACCCAGTACTTC. Its translation is CSARWQETQYF.